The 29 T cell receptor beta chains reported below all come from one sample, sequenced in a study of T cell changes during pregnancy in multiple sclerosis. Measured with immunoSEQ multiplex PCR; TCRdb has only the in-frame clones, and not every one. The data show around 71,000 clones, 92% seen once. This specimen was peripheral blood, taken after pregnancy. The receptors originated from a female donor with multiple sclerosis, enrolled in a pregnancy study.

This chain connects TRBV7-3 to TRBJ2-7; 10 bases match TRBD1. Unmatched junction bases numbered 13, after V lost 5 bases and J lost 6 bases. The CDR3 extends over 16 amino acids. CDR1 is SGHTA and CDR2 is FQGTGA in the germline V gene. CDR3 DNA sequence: TGTGCCAGCAGCCCCGGACATACGGGACAGGGGAGCGAGCAGTACTTC. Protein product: CASSPGHTGQGSEQYF.

The CDR3 DNA is TGTGCCCTCCAGGGCGGATTGCGGCAGTACTTC. Encoded protein: CALQGGLRQYF. The J gene is TRBJ2-7, the V gene TRBV30; possibly TRBD1 for D (5 bases). The germline V gene has CDR1 GTSNPN and CDR2 SVGIG (reference sequence). Trimming removed 8 bases from V and 9 bases from J, with 17 bases in between. This CDR3 spans 11 amino acids.

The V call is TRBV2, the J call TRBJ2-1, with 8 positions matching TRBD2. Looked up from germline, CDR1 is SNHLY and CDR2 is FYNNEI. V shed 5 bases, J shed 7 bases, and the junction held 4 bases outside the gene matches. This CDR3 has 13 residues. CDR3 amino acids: CASSPQRGNEQFF. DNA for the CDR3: TGTGCCAGCAGTCCCCAGCGGGGGAATGAGCAGTTCTTC.

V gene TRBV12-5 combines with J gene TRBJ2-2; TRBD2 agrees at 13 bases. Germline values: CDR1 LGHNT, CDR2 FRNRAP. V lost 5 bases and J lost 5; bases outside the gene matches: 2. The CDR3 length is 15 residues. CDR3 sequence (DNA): TGTGCTAGTGGTCTGACTAGCGGGAGGACCGGGGAGCTGTTTTTT. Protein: CASGLTSGRTGELFF.

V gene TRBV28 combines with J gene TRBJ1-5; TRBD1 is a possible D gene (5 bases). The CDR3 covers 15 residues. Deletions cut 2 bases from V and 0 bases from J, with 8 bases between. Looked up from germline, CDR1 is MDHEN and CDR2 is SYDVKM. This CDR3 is CASSLRGYSNQPQHF. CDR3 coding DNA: TGTGCCAGCAGTTTAAGGGGTTATAGCAATCAGCCCCAGCATTTT.

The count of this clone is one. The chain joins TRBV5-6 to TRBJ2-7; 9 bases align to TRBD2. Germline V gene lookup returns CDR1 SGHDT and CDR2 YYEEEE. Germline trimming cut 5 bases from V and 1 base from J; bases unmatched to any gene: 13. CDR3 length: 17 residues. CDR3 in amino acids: CASRAGGAGGQSYEQYF. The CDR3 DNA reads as TGTGCCAGCAGGGCCGGGGGGGCGGGAGGGCAATCCTACGAGCAGTACTTC.

The CDR3 DNA reads as TGTGCCAGCAGCCCCCAAACATTAATGACAGGAACAAGAGGCTACACCTTC. It specifies CASSPQTLMTGTRGYTF. The rearrangement links TRBV7-9 to TRBJ1-2; tentative D call: TRBD1 (6 bases). V lost 5 bases and J 8 bases, leaving 27 bases between the germline ends. CDR3 length: 17 amino acids. In germline, CDR1 is SEHNR, CDR2 FQNEAQ (reference sequence).

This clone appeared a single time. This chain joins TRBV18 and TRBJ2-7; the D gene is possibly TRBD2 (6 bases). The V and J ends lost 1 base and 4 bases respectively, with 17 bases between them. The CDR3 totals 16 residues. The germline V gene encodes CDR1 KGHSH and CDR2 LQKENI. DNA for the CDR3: TGTGCCAGCTCACCACTGATGGGGGAGGCGGGATACGAGCAGTACTTC. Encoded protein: CASSPLMGEAGYEQYF.

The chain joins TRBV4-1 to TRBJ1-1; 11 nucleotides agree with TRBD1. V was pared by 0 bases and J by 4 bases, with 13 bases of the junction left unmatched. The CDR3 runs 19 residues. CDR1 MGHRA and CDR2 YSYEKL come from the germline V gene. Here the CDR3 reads CASSQDNSNLGQGVTEAFF. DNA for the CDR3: TGCGCCAGCAGCCAAGATAACAGTAATTTGGGACAGGGGGTCACTGAAGCTTTCTTT.

CDR3 residues: CASSLGAGEIEEQYF. The CDR3 nucleotides are TGTGCCAGCAGCTTAGGGGCGGGAGAGATAGAGGAGCAGTACTTC. V is TRBV11-2 and J is TRBJ2-7; 7 bases fit TRBD2. The ends lost 1 base at V and 7 bases at J; junction bases unmatched: 10. The CDR3 has 15 amino acids. CDR1 and CDR2 from the germline V gene are SGHAT and FQNNGV. The full variable domain, in which reference TRBV11-2 and TRBJ2-7 provide the parts outside the CDR3, is EAGVAQSPRYKIIEKRQSVAFWCNPISGHATLYWYQQILGQGPKLLIQFQNNGVVDDSQLPKDRFSAERLKGVDSTLKIQPAKLEDSAVYLCASSLGAGEIEEQYFGPGTRLTVT.

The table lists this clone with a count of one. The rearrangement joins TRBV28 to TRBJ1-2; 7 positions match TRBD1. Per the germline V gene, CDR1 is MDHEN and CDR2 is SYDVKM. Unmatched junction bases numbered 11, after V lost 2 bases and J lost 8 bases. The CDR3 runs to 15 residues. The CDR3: CASSLIIRGRGGYTF. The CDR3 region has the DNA TGTGCCAGCAGTTTAATAATTAGGGGGCGGGGCGGCTACACCTTC.

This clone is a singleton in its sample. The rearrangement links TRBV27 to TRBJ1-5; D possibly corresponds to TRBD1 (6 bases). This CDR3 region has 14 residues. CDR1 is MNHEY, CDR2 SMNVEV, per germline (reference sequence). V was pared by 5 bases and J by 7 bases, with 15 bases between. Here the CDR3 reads CASSKGQGTQPQHF. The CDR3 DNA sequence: TGTGCCAGCAGTAAAGGGCAGGGGACACAGCCCCAGCATTTT.

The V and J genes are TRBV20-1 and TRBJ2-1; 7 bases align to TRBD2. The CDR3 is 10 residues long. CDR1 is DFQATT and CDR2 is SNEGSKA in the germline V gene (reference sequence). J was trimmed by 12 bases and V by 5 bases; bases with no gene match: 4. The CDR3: CSAWDYRQFF. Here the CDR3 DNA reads TGCAGTGCTTGGGACTACCGGCAGTTCTTC.

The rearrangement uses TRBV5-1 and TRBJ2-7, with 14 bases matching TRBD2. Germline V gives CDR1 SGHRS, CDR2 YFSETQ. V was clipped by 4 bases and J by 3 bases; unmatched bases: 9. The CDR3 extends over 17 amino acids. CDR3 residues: CASSPGLAGVRGYEQYF. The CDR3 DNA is TGCGCCAGCAGCCCGGGACTAGCGGGAGTTCGGGGCTACGAGCAGTACTTC. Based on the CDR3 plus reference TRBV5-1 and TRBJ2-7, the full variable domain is KAGVTQTPRYLIKTRGQQVTLSCSPISGHRSVSWYQQTPGQGLQFLFEYFSETQRNKGNFPGRFSGRQFSNSRSEMNVSTLELGDSALYLCASSPGLAGVRGYEQYFGPGTRLTVT.

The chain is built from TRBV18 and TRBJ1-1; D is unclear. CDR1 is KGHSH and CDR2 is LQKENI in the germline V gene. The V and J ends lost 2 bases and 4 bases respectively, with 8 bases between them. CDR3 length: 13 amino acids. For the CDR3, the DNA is TGTGCCAGCTCACCATCCTCCCCCACTGAAGCTTTCTTT. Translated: CASSPSSPTEAFF.

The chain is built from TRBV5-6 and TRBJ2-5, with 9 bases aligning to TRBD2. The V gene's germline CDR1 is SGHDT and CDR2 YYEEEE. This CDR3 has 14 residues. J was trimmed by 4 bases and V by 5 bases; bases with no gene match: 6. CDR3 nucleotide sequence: TGTGCCAGCAGTCCAGCGGGAGGAATAGAGACCCAGTACTTC. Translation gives CASSPAGGIETQYF.

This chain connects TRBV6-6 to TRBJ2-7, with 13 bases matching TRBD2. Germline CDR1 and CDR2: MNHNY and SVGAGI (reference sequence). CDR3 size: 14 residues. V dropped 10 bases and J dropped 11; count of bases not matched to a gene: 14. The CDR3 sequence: CATRDGLAGVREYF. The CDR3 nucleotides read TGTGCCACCCGCGATGGACTAGCGGGGGTTCGTGAGTACTTC.

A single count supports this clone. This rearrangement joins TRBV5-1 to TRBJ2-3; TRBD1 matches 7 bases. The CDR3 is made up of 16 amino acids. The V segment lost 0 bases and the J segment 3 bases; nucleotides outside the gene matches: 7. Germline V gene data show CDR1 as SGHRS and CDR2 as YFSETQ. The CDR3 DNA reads TGCGCCAGCAGCTTGGTAGGGGGCGAGAGGACAGATACGCAGTATTTT. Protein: CASSLVGGERTDTQYF.

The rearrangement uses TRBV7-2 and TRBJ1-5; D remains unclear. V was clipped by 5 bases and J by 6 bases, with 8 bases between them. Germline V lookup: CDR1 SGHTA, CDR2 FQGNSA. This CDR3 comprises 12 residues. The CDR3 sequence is CASSPAGQPQHF. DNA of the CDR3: TGTGCCAGCAGCCCGGCAGGTCAGCCCCAGCATTTT.

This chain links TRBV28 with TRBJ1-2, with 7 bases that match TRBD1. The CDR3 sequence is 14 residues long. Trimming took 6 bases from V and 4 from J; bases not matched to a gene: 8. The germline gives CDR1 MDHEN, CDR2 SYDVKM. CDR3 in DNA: TGTGCCAGCAGGATCAACAGGGGTGTCTATGGCTACACCTTC. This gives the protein CASRINRGVYGYTF.

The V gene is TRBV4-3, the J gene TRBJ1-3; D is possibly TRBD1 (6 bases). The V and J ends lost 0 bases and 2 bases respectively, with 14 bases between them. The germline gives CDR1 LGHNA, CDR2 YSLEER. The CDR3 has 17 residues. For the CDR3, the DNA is TGCGCCAGCAGCCAAGACCTCCAGGGGCCCGCTGGAAACACCATATATTTT. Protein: CASSQDLQGPAGNTIYF.

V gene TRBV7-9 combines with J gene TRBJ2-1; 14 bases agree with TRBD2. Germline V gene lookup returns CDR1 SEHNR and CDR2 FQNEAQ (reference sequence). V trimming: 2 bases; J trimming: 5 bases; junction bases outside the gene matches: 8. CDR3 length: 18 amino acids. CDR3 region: CASSLSSTSGRAHNEQFF. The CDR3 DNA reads TGTGCCAGCAGCTTAAGCTCGACTAGCGGGAGGGCCCACAATGAGCAGTTCTTC.

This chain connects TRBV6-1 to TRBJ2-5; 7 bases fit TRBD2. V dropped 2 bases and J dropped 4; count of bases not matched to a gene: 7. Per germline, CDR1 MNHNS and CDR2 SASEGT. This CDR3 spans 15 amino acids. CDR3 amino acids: CASSENEGRGETQYF. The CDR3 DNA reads TGTGCCAGCAGTGAAAACGAGGGGAGGGGAGAGACCCAGTACTTC.

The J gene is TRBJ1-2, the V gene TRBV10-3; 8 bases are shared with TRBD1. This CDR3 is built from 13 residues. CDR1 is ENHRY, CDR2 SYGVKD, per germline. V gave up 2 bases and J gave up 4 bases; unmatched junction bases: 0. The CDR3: CAISEDRGYGYTF. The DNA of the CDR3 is TGTGCCATCAGTGAGGACAGGGGCTATGGCTACACCTTC.

In DNA, the CDR3 is TGTGCCAGCTCACCTCAGGAGGGCAGGGCTACCTATGGCTACACCTTC. It translates to CASSPQEGRATYGYTF. V and J are TRBV18 and TRBJ1-2; D might be TRBD1 (5 bases). The CDR3 consists of 16 residues. Germline loops: CDR1 KGHSH, CDR2 LQKENI. The V end lost 3 bases, the J end lost 4 bases, and 18 bases lay between the germline ends.

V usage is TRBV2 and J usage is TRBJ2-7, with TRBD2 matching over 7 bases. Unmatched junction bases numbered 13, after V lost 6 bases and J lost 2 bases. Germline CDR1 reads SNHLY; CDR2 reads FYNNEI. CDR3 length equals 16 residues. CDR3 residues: CASRERLAYLTYEQYF. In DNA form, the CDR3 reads TGTGCCAGCAGGGAGAGACTAGCATACCTGACCTACGAGCAGTACTTC.

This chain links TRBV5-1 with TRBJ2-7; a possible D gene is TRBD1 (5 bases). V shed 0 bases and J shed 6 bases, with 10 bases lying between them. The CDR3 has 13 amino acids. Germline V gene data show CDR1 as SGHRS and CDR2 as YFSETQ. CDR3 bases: TGCGCCAGCAGCTTGGCAGGGCCCGGCGAGCAGTACTTC. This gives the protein CASSLAGPGEQYF.

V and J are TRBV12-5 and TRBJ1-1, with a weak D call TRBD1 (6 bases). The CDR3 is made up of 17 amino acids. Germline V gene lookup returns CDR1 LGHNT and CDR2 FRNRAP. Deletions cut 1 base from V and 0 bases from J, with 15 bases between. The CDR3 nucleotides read TGTGCTAGTGGTTTGGGAACAGGGCGCGACATGAACACTGAAGCTTTCTTT. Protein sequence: CASGLGTGRDMNTEAFF.

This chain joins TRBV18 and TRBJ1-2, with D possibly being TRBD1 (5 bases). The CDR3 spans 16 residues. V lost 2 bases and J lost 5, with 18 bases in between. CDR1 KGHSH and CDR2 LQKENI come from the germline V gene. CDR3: CASSPTGQSGGYGYTF. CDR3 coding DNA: TGTGCCAGCTCACCAACCGGCCAATCCGGGGGGTATGGCTACACCTTC.